The text below deals with one T cell receptor beta chain. The data were produced by immunoSEQ multiplex PCR, yet TCRdb's version contains in-frame clones alone and is incomplete. The table has hundreds of thousands of clones, about nine tenths seen once. Individuals drawn from approximately 26 US areas were about 18 to 100 years old. Cohorts were assigned according to the clinical history that participants reported. Per germline, CDR1 SQVTM and CDR2 ANQGSEA. The CDR3 is 13 amino acids. V shed 6 bases, J shed 5 bases, and the junction held 7 bases outside the gene matches. The sample comes from a study of blood T cell repertoires in COVID-19. Study in general: Nucleic acid was either cDNA or gDNA, and it came from T cells, B-cell-depleted T cells, or PBMCs.

Sequences were obtained from PBMCs or T cells enriched from blood (not recorded which). The clonotype originates from a woman aged 25 to 45 with acute COVID-19. The genes are TRBV29-1 and TRBJ1-5, with 7 bases matching TRBD1. CDR3 amino acids: CSVGTDLYQPQHF. The DNA of the CDR3 is TGCAGCGTCGGGACAGACCTTTATCAGCCCCAGCATTTT.